The rows below give T cell receptor beta chains drawn from one sample of a study of blood T cell repertoires in COVID-19. Produced via immunoSEQ multiplex PCR; TCRdb's table is partial and in-frame only. The repertoire holds roughly 170,000 clones, more than 80% seen once, with around 7% in the top ten. Sequenced sample: peripheral blood. The source of these receptors is a human donor in a cohort sampled during active COVID-19. Each CDR3 is given with its conserved first and last residue. Fields, in order: D gene, J gene, V gene, clone size, CDR3 DNA, CDR3 protein. A D gene is named only where the DNA matches it firmly. Size is stated for part of the rows, as once, few or many counts, or as a class when the clone is expanded.

NA TRBJ2-5 TRBV5-4 NA TGTGCCAGCAGCTTGGGACGGGGTCAAGAGACCCAGTACTTC CASSLGRGQETQYF
NA TRBJ1-4 TRBV2 NA TGTGCCAGCACCAAGGCGGGGGGGCCGAACGTATCAACTAATGAAAAACTGTTTTTT CASTKAGGPNVSTNEKLFF
NA TRBJ2-2 TRBV12-3/TRBV12-4 NA TGTGCCAGCAAACTACCGGGGGGGGAGCTGTTTTTT CASKLPGGELFF
NA TRBJ1-1 TRBV3-1/TRBV3-2 NA TGTGCCAGCAGCCACTCGACTCCCGTCCCCACTGAAGCTTTCTTT CASSHSTPVPTEAFF
NA TRBJ2-1 TRBV5-1 NA TGCGCCAGCATGGAGGGGGCTGATATCAATGAGCAGTTCTTC CASMEGADINEQFF
TRBD1 TRBJ1-2 TRBV10-2 NA TGCGCCAGCAGGAGAACCGGGACAGTTAACTATGGCTACACCTTC CASRRTGTVNYGYTF
NA TRBJ1-6 TRBV27 few TGTGCCAGCAGCGAGGGTTGGAATTCACCCCTCCACTTT CASSEGWNSPLHF
NA TRBJ1-3 TRBV9 NA TGTGCCAGCAGCCTCCCTCCTGGAAACACCATATATTTT CASSLPPGNTIYF
TRBD1 TRBJ1-6 TRBV27 NA TGTGCCAGCACTGCCATAGGGGGCCTCTATAATTCACCCCTCCACTTT CASTAIGGLYNSPLHF
NA TRBJ2-7 TRBV5-1 NA TGCGCCAGCAGCTTGGAGTCGACTTACGAGCAGTACTTC CASSLESTYEQYF
TRBD1 TRBJ2-7 TRBV6-1 NA TGTGCCAGCAGTGAAGTTTGGGACAGGATTTACGAGCAGTACTTC CASSEVWDRIYEQYF
NA TRBJ1-3 TRBV12-5 once TGTGCTAGTGCCTGGGGGCAGGGGATGCATGCTGGAAACACCATATATTTT CASAWGQGMHAGNTIYF
NA TRBJ1-5 TRBV5-4 NA TGTGCCAGCAGCTCACTTCCGGGTGGCAATCAGCCCCAGCATTTT CASSSLPGGNQPQHF
TRBD1 TRBJ1-5 TRBV28 NA TGTGCCAGCTCACGACAGGGAGGAGGCAATCAGCCCCAGCATTTT CASSRQGGGNQPQHF
TRBD1 TRBJ1-2 TRBV19 NA TGTGCCAGTAGGGACACAGGGGTCAGGGGCTACACCTTC CASRDTGVRGYTF
TRBD2 TRBJ2-3 TRBV19 NA TGTGCCAGTTCCGCGGGGGGCACAGATACGCAGTATTTT CASSAGGTDTQYF
NA TRBJ1-6 TRBV19 NA TGTGCCAGTAGTCCGGTCCCCGACGCGTCGGGACCCCTCCACTTT CASSPVPDASGPLHF
NA TRBJ1-2 TRBV25-1 NA TGTGCCAGCAGTGAATATATCGGGGTCCAGGCTGTTATTGGCTACACCTTC CASSEYIGVQAVIGYTF
NA TRBJ1-4 TRBV12-5 NA TGTGCTAGTGGTCCGGGACTGAGAAATGAAAAACTGTTTTTT CASGPGLRNEKLFF
NA TRBJ2-7 TRBV4-1 NA TGCGCCAGCAGCCAAGATCAAACGGCCCTCGGGAAGAACTACGAGCAGTACTTC CASSQDQTALGKNYEQYF
TRBD1 TRBJ1-5 TRBV2 NA TGTGCCAGCAGGACAGGGTTCTTGAGCAATCAGCCCCAGCATTTT CASRTGFLSNQPQHF
TRBD2 TRBJ2-1 TRBV7-2 NA TGTGCCAGCAGCCACCTATTGGGACTAGCGGGGGGCACCTACAATGAGCAGTTCTTC CASSHLLGLAGGTYNEQFF
NA TRBJ1-5 TRBV6-5 NA TGTGCCAGCACCAGTCAGGGCCGGATAAATCAGCCCCAGCATTTT CASTSQGRINQPQHF
TRBD1 TRBJ1-2 TRBV15 NA TGTGCCACCAGTAAGATAGCCGGGACAGGGGAATATGGCTACACCTTC CATSKIAGTGEYGYTF
NA TRBJ1-1 TRBV6-4 NA TGTGCCTCCCACCCGGGCACTGAAGCTTTCTTT CASHPGTEAFF
TRBD2 TRBJ2-3 TRBV9 NA TGTGCCAGCAGCGTAGCGGGACTAGTCCCAGATACGCAGTATTTT CASSVAGLVPDTQYF
NA TRBJ2-7 TRBV3-1/TRBV3-2 NA TGTGCCAGCAGCCAAGGTCGGCCACGGGTCAACGAGCAGTACTTC CASSQGRPRVNEQYF
NA TRBJ2-7 TRBV18 NA TGTGCCAGCTCACCTAACCCCCCCGGCGGCGGGCGCTACGAGCAGTACTTC CASSPNPPGGGRYEQYF
NA TRBJ2-1 TRBV9 NA TGTGCCAGCAGCCAGTGGGAGGTCGGGAATGAGCAGTTCTTC CASSQWEVGNEQFF
TRBD1 TRBJ1-3 TRBV19 large TGTGCCAGTAGTATAAACCCGGACAGGGCTGGAAACACCATATATTTT CASSINPDRAGNTIYF
NA TRBJ2-7 TRBV20-1 NA TGCAGTGCTAGAGCGGGCTACGAGCAGTACTTC CSARAGYEQYF
NA TRBJ2-5 TRBV27 NA TGTGCCAGCAGCCGCGGAGGTCTCGAGACCCAGTACTTC CASSRGGLETQYF
NA TRBJ1-3 TRBV5-1 NA TGCGCCAGGCGGACTGGAAACACCATATATTTT CARRTGNTIYF
TRBD2 TRBJ2-7 TRBV5-1 NA TGCGCCAGCAGCTCGGGACTAGCGGGGGGGTCTGGTGAGCAGTACTTC CASSSGLAGGSGEQYF
TRBD1 TRBJ2-3 TRBV3-1/TRBV3-2 NA TGTGCCAGCAGCCAGCGGGACAGGAGCACGCAGTATTTT CASSQRDRSTQYF
NA TRBJ2-3 TRBV7-2 NA TGTGCCAGCAGCTTAGCGCCTCAGGGGACGCAGTATTTT CASSLAPQGTQYF
NA TRBJ1-5 TRBV19 NA TGTGCCAGTAGTAAGATTCCTAGCTCCCTTAGCAATCAGCCCCAGCATTTT CASSKIPSSLSNQPQHF
NA TRBJ1-5 TRBV5-8 few TGTGCCAGCAGCTTACCCGGCGGTTACAATCAGCCCCAGCATTTT CASSLPGGYNQPQHF
NA TRBJ2-7 TRBV14 NA TGTGCCAGCAGCCGGACTGCCACCTCTTACGAGCAGTACTTC CASSRTATSYEQYF
TRBD1 TRBJ2-7 TRBV7-3 NA TGTGCCAGCAGCTCGGGACAGACCTACGAGCAGTACTTC CASSSGQTYEQYF
TRBD1 TRBJ2-3 TRBV4-2 NA TGTGCCAGCAGCCACGACAGGGACACAGATACGCAGTATTTT CASSHDRDTDTQYF
NA TRBJ1-2 TRBV6-1 NA TGTGCCAGCAGTGAAGGACAGATTCTTAACTATGGCTACACCTTC CASSEGQILNYGYTF
NA TRBJ1-5 TRBV4-2 NA TGTGCCAGCAGCCCTGAAGAGAATCAGCCCCAGCATTTT CASSPEENQPQHF
NA TRBJ2-1 TRBV7-9 NA TGTGCCAGCATCGAAGGAGACAGATCCTCCTACAATGAGCAGTTCTTC CASIEGDRSSYNEQFF
NA TRBJ2-7 TRBV15 once TGTGCCACCAGCAGAGATAGGGGCAGGGTGGGTAACGAGCAGTACTTC CATSRDRGRVGNEQYF
NA TRBJ2-5 TRBV19 once TGTGCCAGTAGTATCCGCGCAGGCCGAGAGACCCAGTACTTC CASSIRAGRETQYF
TRBD2 TRBJ2-7 TRBV11-3 NA TGTGCCAGCAGCTTAGGATGCCTAGCGGGGGGGTGTCGTTACGAGCAGTACTTC CASSLGCLAGGCRYEQYF
TRBD1 TRBJ1-5 TRBV7-9 NA TGTGCCAGCAGCCAGACAGGGGGCAATCAGCCCCAGCATTTT CASSQTGGNQPQHF
TRBD1 TRBJ2-2 TRBV7-2 NA TGTGCCAGCAGCTCCACAGGGGCAGATAGCACCGGGGAGCTGTTTTTT CASSSTGADSTGELFF
NA TRBJ1-2 TRBV2 NA TGTGCCAGCGCGAGCAACTATGGCTACACCTTC CASASNYGYTF
NA TRBJ1-2 TRBV6-5 NA TGTGCCAATCTCATAGCTAACTATGGCTACACCTTC CANLIANYGYTF
NA TRBJ2-3 TRBV5-1 few TGCGCCAGCAGCTTGGTACAGGAAGATACGCAGTATTTT CASSLVQEDTQYF
NA TRBJ2-7 TRBV19 NA TGTGCCAGTAGCTCAGGGGAAGGGAGCTACGAGCAGTACTTC CASSSGEGSYEQYF
NA TRBJ2-1 TRBV4-1 NA TGCGCCAGCAGCCTACACCAGGGGAGCTCCTACAATGAGCAGTTCTTC CASSLHQGSSYNEQFF
NA TRBJ1-2 TRBV6-2/TRBV6-3 once TGTGCCAGCAGTACCGGGACACCCGGCTATGGCTACACCTTC CASSTGTPGYGYTF